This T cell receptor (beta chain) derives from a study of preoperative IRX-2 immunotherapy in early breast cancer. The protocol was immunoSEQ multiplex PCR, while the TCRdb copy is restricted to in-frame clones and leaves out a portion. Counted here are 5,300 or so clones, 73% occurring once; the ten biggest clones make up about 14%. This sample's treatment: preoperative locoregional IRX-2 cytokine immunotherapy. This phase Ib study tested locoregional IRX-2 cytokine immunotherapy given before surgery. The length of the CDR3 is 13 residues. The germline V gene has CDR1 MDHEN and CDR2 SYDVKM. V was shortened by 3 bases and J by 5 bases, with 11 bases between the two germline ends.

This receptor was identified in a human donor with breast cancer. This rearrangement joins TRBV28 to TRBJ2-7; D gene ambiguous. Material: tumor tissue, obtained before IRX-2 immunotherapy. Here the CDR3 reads CASSFRQRDEQYF. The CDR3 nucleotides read TGTGCCAGCAGTTTCCGGCAGAGAGACGAGCAGTACTTC.